Below, 24 T cell receptor beta chains from the same sample are listed, as sequenced in a study of blood T cell repertoires in COVID-19. TCRdb keeps only in-frame clones here, not all; method: immunoSEQ multiplex PCR. This table has around 50,000 clones, 86% appearing once. Sequenced material: peripheral blood. Receptors originate from a woman of 80 years or more with acute or convalescent COVID-19.

This sequence joins TRBV19 and TRBJ1-2; D might be TRBD1 (5 bases). The CDR3 sequence is 15 residues long. V lost 7 bases to trimming and J lost 5 bases, with 20 bases between them. CDR1 LNHDA and CDR2 SQIVND come from the germline V gene (reference sequence). CDR3 DNA: TGTGCCAGTACCCGGGACGGGGGGATCAAGTATGGCTACACCTTC. Its translation is CASTRDGGIKYGYTF. The complete variable domain, with remaining parts taken from reference TRBV19 and TRBJ1-2, reads DGGITQSPKYLFRKEGQNVTLSCEQNLNHDAMYWYRQDPGQGLRLIYYSQIVNDFQKGDIAEGYSVSREKKESFPLTVTSAQKNPTAFYLCASTRDGGIKYGYTFGSGTRLTVV.

The chain is built from TRBV18 and TRBJ2-5; tentatively, D is TRBD2 (5 bases). Trimming removed 3 bases from V and 1 base from J, with 9 bases in between. Germline V gene sequence: CDR1 KGHSH, CDR2 LQKENI. The CDR3 is 14 amino acids. This CDR3 reads CASSPSSLQETQYF. The CDR3 DNA follows: TGTGCCAGCTCACCCTCTAGCCTCCAAGAGACCCAGTACTTC.

A single count supports this clone. The chain combines TRBV7-9 with TRBJ1-1, with a weak D call TRBD1 (6 bases). Germline V gene lookup returns CDR1 SEHNR and CDR2 FQNEAQ (reference sequence). The CDR3 consists of 14 residues. Trimming shortened V by 5 bases and J by 1 base, and 11 bases separated the two germline ends. This chain's CDR3 is CASSLEGGNTEAFF. In DNA form, the CDR3 reads TGTGCCAGCAGCCTTGAAGGGGGGAACACTGAAGCTTTCTTT.

The chain is built from TRBV4-1 and TRBJ1-3; D unresolved. Germline assignment: CDR1 MGHRA and CDR2 YSYEKL. The CDR3 consists of 15 residues. Trimming took 0 bases from V and 4 from J, leaving 10 bases between them. The CDR3 here is CASSQEGSIGNTIYF. The CDR3 DNA follows: TGCGCCAGCAGCCAAGAGGGCAGCATCGGAAACACCATATATTTT.

V and J are TRBV7-2 and TRBJ1-1; a possible D gene is TRBD1 (6 bases). V gave up 2 bases and J gave up 5 bases, with 18 bases separating them. Per germline, CDR1 SGHTA and CDR2 FQGNSA. The CDR3 is made up of 16 amino acids. CDR3: CASSLRKPRGGTEAFF. The CDR3 nucleotides are TGTGCCAGCAGCTTAAGGAAACCTAGGGGGGGGACTGAAGCTTTCTTT.

This clone has more than one count but fewer than ten. The J gene is TRBJ2-7, the V gene TRBV27; the D is unclear. This CDR3 comprises 14 residues. Germline CDR1 and CDR2: MNHEY and SMNVEV (reference sequence). The V end was cut by 6 bases, the J end by 3 bases, with 15 bases between. CDR3: CASRKNLENYEQYF. The CDR3, as DNA: TGTGCCAGCAGGAAAAACCTAGAGAACTACGAGCAGTACTTC.

V and J are TRBV3-1 (or the pseudogene TRBV3-2) and TRBJ2-2; 11 bases map to TRBD1. The V gene end was trimmed by 6 bases and the J gene end by 5 bases; junction bases not matched to a gene: 5. CDR3 length: 15 amino acids. CDR1 is LGHDT and CDR2 is YNNKEL in the germline V gene (reference sequence). CDR3 DNA sequence: TGTGCCAGCAGGGGGACAGGGGGAAGAACCGGGGAGCTGTTTTTT. Protein product: CASRGTGGRTGELFF.

The genes are TRBV5-8 and TRBJ1-2, with 11 positions matching TRBD1. The germline CDR1 and CDR2 sequences are SGHTS and YDEGEE. The V and J ends lost 4 bases and 8 bases, in that order; junction bases with no gene match: 4. The CDR3 consists of 13 residues. CDR3 sequence: CASSADRGRGYTF. CDR3 bases: TGTGCCAGCAGCGCGGACAGGGGGCGAGGCTACACCTTC. Variable domain in full (rest from reference TRBV5-8 and TRBJ1-2): EAGVTQSPTHLIKTRGQQATLRCSPISGHTSVYWYQQALGLGLQFLLWYDEGEERNRGNFPPRFSGRQFPNYSSELNVNALELEDSALYLCASSADRGRGYTFGSGTRLTVV.

This clone was found a few times. The genes are TRBV6-5 and TRBJ2-5, with 10 bases that match TRBD2. The CDR3 spans 14 residues. Germline lookup yields CDR1 MNHEY and CDR2 SVGAGI. V was pared by 10 bases and J by 4 bases, with 9 bases of the junction left unmatched. CDR3 DNA: TGTGCCACACGCCCTAGCGGGGGTGGAGAGACCCAGTACTTC. Residues: CATRPSGGGETQYF.

The CDR3 bases are TGTGCCAGCAGCCTAGACAGGGACTATGGCTACACCTTC. The encoded protein is CASSLDRDYGYTF. The gene calls are TRBV6-5 and TRBJ1-2; 7 bases align to TRBD1. The CDR3 loop spans 13 amino acids. Germline assignment: CDR1 MNHEY and CDR2 SVGAGI. Losses at the gene ends were 6 bases for V and 3 bases for J; bases not matched to a gene: 4.

The gene calls are TRBV11-1 and TRBJ2-4, with 8 bases aligning to TRBD1. In germline, CDR1 is SGHAT, CDR2 FQDESV (reference sequence). The V segment lost 5 bases and the J segment 6 bases; nucleotides outside the gene matches: 3. The CDR3 loop spans 13 amino acids. CDR3 in DNA: TGTGCCAGCAGCCCCGGGACAGGAAACATTCAGTACTTC. Protein product: CASSPGTGNIQYF.

The chain employs TRBV4-2 and TRBJ1-1, with TRBD1 matching over 7 bases. In germline, CDR1 is LGHNA, CDR2 YNFKEQ. The trim removed 8 bases at V and 4 bases at J, leaving 7 bases unmatched. The CDR3 is 13 residues long. The CDR3 coding sequence is TGTGCCAGCTCCCAGGGGGAGGCCACTGAAGCTTTCTTT. It encodes CASSQGEATEAFF.

This chain connects TRBV19 to TRBJ2-5; 14 nucleotides line up with TRBD2. Germline CDR1 LNHDA, CDR2 SQIVND (reference sequence). Trimming cost V 3 bases and J 2 bases; bases outside gene matches: 8. This CDR3 comprises 18 residues. Written as DNA, the CDR3 is TGTGCCAGTAGTATCTCCGGGACTAGCGGGGGTTTACAAGAGACCCAGTACTTC. This encodes CASSISGTSGGLQETQYF.

The rearrangement joins TRBV30 to TRBJ1-5, with D maybe TRBD1 (5 bases). V lost 1 base, J lost 4 bases, and 11 bases lay in between. The CDR3 contains 14 residues. Germline CDR1 GTSNPN, CDR2 SVGIG (reference sequence). The CDR3, as DNA: TGTGCCTGGAGTGAGGGGTCAGCTAATCAGCCCCAGCATTTT. Its translation is CAWSEGSANQPQHF.

This clone was counted a few times. The J gene is TRBJ1-3, the V gene TRBV4-1; 10 nucleotides agree with TRBD1. Germline loops: CDR1 MGHRA, CDR2 YSYEKL. The CDR3 has 15 amino acids. V was pared by 4 bases and J by 3 bases, with 3 bases of the junction left unmatched. The CDR3 region is CASSLGQGGGNTIYF. The CDR3 DNA follows: TGCGCCAGCAGCCTCGGACAGGGGGGTGGAAACACCATATATTTT.

The J gene is TRBJ1-5, the V gene TRBV3-1 (or the pseudogene TRBV3-2); TRBD1 matches 11 bases. Unmatched junction bases numbered 4, after V lost 4 bases and J lost 5 bases. Germline loops: CDR1 LGHDT, CDR2 YNNKEL (reference sequence). The CDR3 consists of 15 residues. The CDR3 DNA reads TGTGCCAGCAGCCCCCGGGACAGGGGGGATCAGCCCCAGCATTTT. Translating it yields CASSPRDRGDQPQHF.

This clone was seen more than once but under ten times. The V call is TRBV19, the J call TRBJ1-6, with 9 bases matching TRBD1. The CDR3 runs 18 residues. Germline trimming cut 5 bases from V and 2 bases from J; bases unmatched to any gene: 10. CDR1 is LNHDA, CDR2 SQIVND, per germline (reference sequence). The CDR3 region is CASSAGTGTRAYNSPLHF. CDR3 DNA: TGTGCCAGTAGTGCCGGGACAGGGACGAGGGCCTATAATTCACCCCTCCACTTT. Supplemented by reference TRBV19 and TRBJ1-6, the full variable domain reads DGGITQSPKYLFRKEGQNVTLSCEQNLNHDAMYWYRQDPGQGLRLIYYSQIVNDFQKGDIAEGYSVSREKKESFPLTVTSAQKNPTAFYLCASSAGTGTRAYNSPLHFGNGTRLTVT.

The gene calls are TRBV19 and TRBJ1-5; the D gene is possibly TRBD1 (6 bases). The CDR3 runs to 17 residues. Deletions cut 1 base from V and 1 base from J, with 14 bases between. CDR1 is LNHDA, CDR2 SQIVND, per germline (reference sequence). The DNA for the CDR3 is TGTGCCAGTAGTATAGCAAAGGGGGTAAGGAGCAATCAGCCCCAGCATTTT. Its translation is CASSIAKGVRSNQPQHF.

The chain couples TRBV7-8 to TRBJ2-6; 7 bases are a match to TRBD1. V was pared by 4 bases and J by 0 bases, with 12 bases of the junction left unmatched. This CDR3 comprises 19 residues. Germline values: CDR1 SGHVS, CDR2 FQNEAQ. The CDR3, as DNA: TGTGCCAGCAGCTACACCTGGGGACAGTTAGACTCTGGGGCCAACGTCCTGACTTTC. Protein: CASSYTWGQLDSGANVLTF.

The chain couples TRBV7-2 to TRBJ2-4, with 8 bases fitting TRBD2. The junction had 11 bases not matched to a gene; V was cut back by 6 bases and J by 7 bases. Germline V lookup: CDR1 SGHTA, CDR2 FQGNSA. CDR3 length equals 15 residues. The CDR3 region has the DNA TGTGCCAGCAGTCCTGGGCGGGGGGCCTGGAACATTCAGTACTTC. Translated: CASSPGRGAWNIQYF.

The rearrangement joins TRBV21-1 to TRBJ1-5. TRBV21-1 constitutes a pseudogene. The CDR3 is 19 amino acids. The CDR3 reads CASSKARVFQRDDNQPQHF. As DNA, the CDR3 is TGTGCCAGCAGCAAAGCCAGGGTCTTCCAGCGGGATGACAATCAGCCCCAGCATTTT.

The V and J genes are TRBV30 and TRBJ2-1; 8 nucleotides match TRBD2. The CDR3 is made up of 17 amino acids. Germline lookup yields CDR1 GTSNPN and CDR2 SVGIG (reference sequence). With V trimmed by 1 base and J by 0 bases, 8 bases remained unmatched. The CDR3 bases are TGTGCCTGGAGTGAGTACGGCGGGGGGTTCTCCTACAATGAGCAGTTCTTC. This translates into CAWSEYGGGFSYNEQFF.

This rearrangement joins TRBV7-2 to TRBJ1-2; 7 bases line up with TRBD1. Germline values: CDR1 SGHTA, CDR2 FQGNSA. With 5 bases clipped from V and 7 bases from J, the junction kept 13 bases outside the gene matches. This CDR3 has 15 amino acids. The CDR3 region is CASSPRREGAGGYTF. CDR3 bases: TGTGCCAGCAGCCCCCGTCGCGAGGGGGCAGGTGGCTACACCTTC.

V is TRBV3-1 (or the pseudogene TRBV3-2) and J is TRBJ2-5; the D gene is possibly TRBD2 (6 bases). Trimming removed 4 bases at V and 5 bases at J, with 11 bases between. Germline V gene sequence: CDR1 LGHDT, CDR2 YNNKEL (reference sequence). CDR3 length: 13 amino acids. The CDR3 loop reads CASSRRAGETQYF. The DNA of the CDR3 is TGTGCCAGCAGCCGGAGGGCGGGGGAGACCCAGTACTTC.